This TCR beta chain was observed in a study of intratumoral heterogeneity in liver cancer. The study in broad terms: In the full roughly 15-patient cohort, the median age was 63 years and the majority of patients were male. To investigate intratumor heterogeneity, the study integrated RNA-seq, DNA sequencing, TCR-seq and SNP array data drawn from multiple regions of hepatocellular carcinoma specimens. Of the 70 to 80 multiregional samples collected from approximately 15 HCC patients in the overall cohort, approximately 51 were tumoral regions and some 20 were adjacent nontumoral regions. Here is what the overall study found, with its caveats: In every sequenced patient, tumor region b showed significantly fewer unique T-cell clonal expansions than tumor region a. The authors acknowledged a relatively low patient number and under-sampled tumor-infiltrating lymphocyte representation as limitations. Overall T cell clonality did not differ significantly between tumor regions within either sequenced patient. According to the report, TCR sequencing confirmed the RNA-seq-based estimates of regional differences in tumor-infiltrating lymphocyte burden.

Samples with the label H were taken from distinct, geographically separated regions of the hepatocellular carcinoma nodule. Every patient had early-stage hepatocellular carcinoma and went to surgical resection without receiving any prior therapy. None of the sampled areas showed macroscopic evidence of necrosis or hemorrhage. Multiple regions from a couple of patients were subjected to TCR sequencing (ImmunoSeq). Each frozen resection tissue sample was taken at least 1 cm away from every other sample. Genomic DNA was extracted from bulk tissue using the DNeasy blood and tissue kit. TCR beta chain CDR3 regions were sequenced from genomic DNA using the immunoSEQ assay. Rearranged VDJ segments were amplified with primers that anneal to V and J segments. Per the authors' processing: Clonality and richness metrics were computed with the ImmunoSeq Analyzer software. Differentially abundant clones between regions were identified using Fisher's exact test plus a beta-binomial method for added stringency. TCRdb's version of the immuneACCESS table is confined to in-frame rearrangements and falls short of the full clone set. An unresolved V gene accounts for under half of the shortfall where checked; the remainder is of unknown origin. The V and J calls and the clone size are those of that table, but D and trimming were determined from the DNA. Counted in this sample were about 2,800 clones; 60% to 80% of them appeared once. The ten largest account for around 50% of the sample.

There are 15 amino acids in the CDR3, from cysteine to phenylalanine inclusive. Only CDR3 DNA remains: 45 bases, in frame from the first base. Via the germline V gene, CDR1 is SGHTA and CDR2 FQGTGA. The V end loses 1 base and the J end loses 0 bases, and a stretch of 8 bases separates them. About this clone: No cognate antigen has been identified for it. The input lacks base qualities; no much larger clone sits a single base away.

The material was tumor tissue, obtained before any cancer treatment. The receptor's source is an older woman with hepatocellular carcinoma. This sequence uses TRBV7-3 and TRBJ2-3, and possibly TRBD2, on 6 matching bases. The DNA is as follows: TGTGCCAGCAGCTTAATGGGGGGTAGCACAGATACGCAGTATTTT. Its coded protein is CASSLMGGSTDTQYF.